A single sample is the source of the 14 T cell receptor beta chains below, sequenced in a study of blood T cell repertoires in COVID-19. Some clones are missing from TCRdb's copy, which holds only in-frame ones; the method was immunoSEQ multiplex PCR. The table has about 210,000 clones, around 85% seen once. The sequencing sample was made of PBMCs or T cells enriched from blood (not recorded which). The source is a man between 35 and 55 years old who had recovered from COVID-19.

In this sample, this clone turned up a few times. V is TRBV11-2 and J is TRBJ2-7; 13 bases agree with TRBD2. Trimming cost V 5 bases and J 4 bases; bases outside gene matches: 5. The CDR3 totals 15 residues. CDR1 SGHAT and CDR2 FQNNGV come from the germline V gene. The CDR3 DNA reads TGTGCCAGCAGCCAAGGGACTAGCGGGACTTACGAGCAGTACTTC. Its translation is CASSQGTSGTYEQYF.

V is TRBV11-3 and J is TRBJ2-3, with a possible D match to TRBD1 (6 bases). Germline-derived CDR1 and CDR2 are SGHNT and YENEEA. This CDR3 has 14 residues. V lost 2 bases and J 4 bases, leaving 10 bases between the germline ends. DNA for the CDR3: TGTGCCAGCAGCTTATACGCAGGGGCAGATACGCAGTATTTT. It translates to CASSLYAGADTQYF.

The rearrangement uses TRBV28 and TRBJ2-3, with TRBD2 identical over 8 bases. In germline, CDR1 is MDHEN, CDR2 SYDVKM. The length of the CDR3 is 14 residues. The junction had 8 bases not matched to a gene; V was cut back by 8 bases and J by 4 bases. This CDR3 reads CASCTGGAADTQYF. CDR3 bases: TGTGCCAGCTGCACGGGAGGGGCGGCAGATACGCAGTATTTT.

The chain carries TRBV5-1 and TRBJ2-3; 7 nucleotides agree with TRBD2. This CDR3 contains 17 residues. Losses at the gene ends were 4 bases for V and 3 bases for J; bases not matched to a gene: 14. The V gene's germline CDR1 is SGHRS and CDR2 YFSETQ. In DNA, the CDR3 is TGCGCCAGCAGCCGGCAGGCGGGAGACCCAAGTACAGATACGCAGTATTTT. Encoded protein: CASSRQAGDPSTDTQYF.

The chain has TRBV30 and TRBJ2-1; no clear D. The germline V gene encodes CDR1 GTSNPN and CDR2 SVGIG (reference sequence). V was trimmed by 6 bases and J by 9 bases, leaving 15 bases between them. This CDR3 comprises 12 residues. CDR3 residues: CACSIPMPEQFF. The CDR3, as DNA: TGTGCCTGTAGCATTCCCATGCCTGAGCAGTTCTTC.

The chain couples TRBV4-3 to TRBJ2-7; 7 positions match TRBD1. Per germline, CDR1 LGHNA and CDR2 YSLEER. After removal of 1 base from V and 5 bases from J, the junction contained 5 bases not matched to a gene. This CDR3 is built from 14 residues. The chain's CDR3 is CASSQGGGIDEQYF. For the CDR3, the DNA is TGCGCCAGCAGCCAAGGAGGGGGCATCGACGAGCAGTACTTC.

The genes are TRBV13 and TRBJ2-3, with TRBD2 matching over 8 bases. CDR1 PRHDT and CDR2 FYEKMQ come from the germline V gene (reference sequence). The junction had 7 bases not matched to a gene; V was cut back by 8 bases and J by 0 bases. CDR3 length: 15 amino acids. CDR3: CASHGASGSTDTQYF. As DNA, the CDR3 is TGTGCCAGCCACGGGGCTAGCGGGAGCACAGATACGCAGTATTTT.

The rearrangement uses TRBV6-5 and TRBJ1-5; a possible D gene is TRBD1 (5 bases). Germline CDR1 is MNHEY and CDR2 is SVGAGI. This CDR3 comprises 13 residues. V shed 0 bases and J shed 9 bases, with 9 bases lying between them. CDR3 amino acids: CASSYSIQGPQHF. For the CDR3, the DNA is TGTGCCAGCAGTTACTCGATTCAGGGGCCCCAGCATTTT.

The rearrangement joins TRBV24-1 to TRBJ2-7, with 7 bases that match TRBD1. This CDR3 spans 13 amino acids. CDR1 is KGHDR and CDR2 is SFDVKD in the germline V gene. After removal of 2 bases from V and 6 bases from J, the junction contained 3 bases not matched to a gene. The CDR3 spells CATSDWDSAEQYF. In DNA form, the CDR3 reads TGTGCCACCAGTGATTGGGACAGCGCCGAGCAGTACTTC.

This sequence joins TRBV27 and TRBJ1-5; D not resolved. Per the germline V gene, CDR1 is MNHEY and CDR2 is SMNVEV (reference sequence). V was pared by 4 bases and J by 3 bases, with 10 bases between. The CDR3 contains 14 residues. The CDR3 region has the DNA TGTGCCAGCAGTTCCATAGACTCCAATCAGCCCCAGCATTTT. Translation: CASSSIDSNQPQHF.

The rearrangement links TRBV5-6 to TRBJ1-2, with D perhaps TRBD1 (6 bases). The CDR3 spans 13 residues. V lost 3 bases, J lost 7 bases, and 13 bases lay in between. Looked up from germline, CDR1 is SGHDT and CDR2 is YYEEEE. DNA of the CDR3: TGTGCCAGCAGCTCGGGGGGGCCCTTTGGCTACACCTTC. Translation: CASSSGGPFGYTF.

The chain combines TRBV11-1 with TRBJ1-4, with a possible D match to TRBD1 (6 bases). The CDR3 sequence is 15 residues long. Germline V CDR1 and CDR2: SGHAT, FQDESV (reference sequence). V was clipped by 5 bases and J by 8 bases, with 18 bases between them. CDR3 residues: CASSLPGTRGEKLFF. CDR3 bases: TGTGCCAGCAGCCTGCCAGGGACAAGAGGCGAAAAACTGTTTTTT.

The chain is built from TRBV6-5 and TRBJ2-1; a weak D match, TRBD2 (6 bases). V gave up 7 bases and J gave up 4 bases, with 14 bases separating them. This CDR3 is built from 14 residues. The germline gives CDR1 MNHEY, CDR2 SVGAGI. CDR3 sequence: CASTDQGLYNEQFF. The CDR3 region has the DNA TGTGCCAGCACCGACCAGGGACTTTACAATGAGCAGTTCTTC.

This chain links TRBV7-2 with TRBJ2-1, with 8 nucleotides matching TRBD2. V gave up 1 base and J gave up 2 bases; unmatched junction bases: 4. CDR1 is SGHTA, CDR2 FQGNSA, per germline. The CDR3 loop spans 16 amino acids. CDR3 protein: CASSLEVGRAYNEQFF. The CDR3 DNA reads as TGTGCCAGCAGCTTAGAAGTCGGGAGGGCCTACAATGAGCAGTTCTTC.